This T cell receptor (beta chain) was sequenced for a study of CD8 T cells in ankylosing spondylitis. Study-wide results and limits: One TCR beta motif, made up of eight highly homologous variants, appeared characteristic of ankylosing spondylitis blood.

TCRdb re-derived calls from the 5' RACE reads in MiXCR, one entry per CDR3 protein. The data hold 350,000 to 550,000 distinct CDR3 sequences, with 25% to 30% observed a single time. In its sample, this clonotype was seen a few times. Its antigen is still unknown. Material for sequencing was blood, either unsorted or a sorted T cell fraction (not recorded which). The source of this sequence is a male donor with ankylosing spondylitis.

The CDR3 DNA reads as TGTGCCAGCGTTTCGCAATCTGGTAATGAGCAGTTCTTC. Translation gives CASVSQSGNEQFF. This chain joins TRBV11-3 and TRBJ2-1; unclear D gene. This CDR3 comprises 13 residues. V gave up 8 bases and J gave up 7 bases, with 15 bases separating them. Germline V lookup: CDR1 SGHNT, CDR2 YENEEA. The whole variable domain, filled in from reference TRBV11-3 and TRBJ2-1, reads EAGVVQSPRYKIIEKKQPVAFWCNPISGHNTLYWYLQNLGQGPELLIRYENEEAVDDSQLPKDRFSAERLKGVDSTLKIQPAELGDSAVYLCASVSQSGNEQFFGPGTRLTVL.